This entry features one T cell receptor (beta chain) sequence. This clonotype has just a few counts. The antigen this receptor binds is unknown. Base qualities are not at hand, and no much larger clone is one base apart. Receptor libraries were prepared by 5' RACE. Sequencing instrument: NextSeq 500. To correct for sequencing error and PCR bias, the TCR library protocol tagged individual cDNA molecules with unique molecular identifiers. TCR alpha and beta chains were both sequenced, and the abundances of alpha and beta sequences in each sample were closely correlated with each other. In the source study's methods: V gene, J gene and CDR3 annotation of TCR sequences was performed with Decombinator V4. Expanded TCRs were defined as changing significantly between any two time points under a Poisson model with p below 0.0001. TCR abundances were normalised to the total number of TCRs sequenced in each sample and reported as counts per million. TRAV1-2 paired with TRAJ12, TRAJ20 or TRAJ33 defined MAIT TCRs, while TRAV10 paired with TRAJ18 defined iNKT TCRs. VDJdb, accessed 1 November 2021, was searched for CMV, EBV and SARS-CoV-2 annotated TCRs, excluding TCRs annotated for multiple antigens. The raw public reads went through TCRdb reprocessing: fastp at Q25, MiXCR clone calling, in-frame beta chains kept. All rows with the same CDR3 protein become a single entry with the most common DNA and genes. For this entry, the V and J calls and clone size follow TCRdb and not the study's own pipeline. The sample yields about 100,000 distinct CDR3 sequences; roughly 13% were counted once. Under 2.5% of the sample is taken by the ten largest.

This sample stems from a study of early T cells in non-severe SARS-CoV-2 infection (dated by TCRdb to about 2021). In terms of the full investigation: TCR sequencing used bulk RNA from unsorted whole blood, so alpha and beta chains could not be paired. What the authors observed across the whole study: VDJdb matching was skewed toward anti-spike CD8 responses and likely underestimated virus-specific expansions, missing private and CD4 specificities.

This was a case-control study nested in a cohort of healthcare workers in London, UK, who had nasopharyngeal swab PCR tests and blood samples taken every week. Healthcare workers were recruited between 23 and 31 March 2020, during the week of the UK lockdown, and were followed weekly for up to roughly 16 weeks. Inclusive of the bounding cysteine and phenylalanine, the CDR3 is 15 residues long. The entry retains the CDR3 DNA only, 45 bases that are in frame from base 1. Reading the germline V gene gives CDR1 MDHEN and CDR2 SYDVKM. Germline trimming: 7 bases from V, 4 bases from J; junction bases outside gene matches: 9.

The sequence links TRBV28 to TRBJ2-2; TRBD1 fits 7 bases in the junction. Sequenced material: whole blood. The receptor was derived from an adult who was a healthcare worker with PCR-confirmed SARS-CoV-2 infection or an uninfected control (not recorded which). CDR3 reads: CASNPSTGPTGELFF. The DNA reads as follows: TGTGCCAGCAACCCTTCGACAGGGCCCACCGGGGAGCTGTTTTTT.